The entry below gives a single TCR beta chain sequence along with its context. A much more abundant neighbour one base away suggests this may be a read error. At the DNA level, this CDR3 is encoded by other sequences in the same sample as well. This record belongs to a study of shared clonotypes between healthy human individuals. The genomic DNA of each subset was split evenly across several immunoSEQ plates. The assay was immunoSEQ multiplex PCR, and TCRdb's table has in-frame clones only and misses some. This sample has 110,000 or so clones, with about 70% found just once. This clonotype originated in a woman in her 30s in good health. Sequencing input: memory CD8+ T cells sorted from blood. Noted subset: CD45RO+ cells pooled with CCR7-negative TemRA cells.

The CDR3, as DNA: TGTGCCAGCAGTGAAGGGACTAGCGGCACAGATACGCAGTATTTT. It codes for CASSEGTSGTDTQYF. The rearrangement uses TRBV6-4 and TRBJ2-3, with 10 bases fitting TRBD2. The junction had 1 base not matched to a gene; V was cut back by 3 bases and J by 1 base. CDR1 MRHNA and CDR2 SNTAGT come from the germline V gene. The CDR3 is made up of 15 amino acids.